This T cell receptor beta chain was identified in a study of blood T cell repertoires in COVID-19. The assay was immunoSEQ multiplex PCR, and TCRdb's table has in-frame clones only and misses some. The table includes about 170,000 clones, around four fifths detected once. The CDR3 spans 15 residues. The germline V gene encodes CDR1 SGHTA and CDR2 FQGTGA. V lost 0 bases, J lost 4 bases, and 12 bases lay in between. This sequence joins TRBV7-3 and TRBJ1-1, with D maybe TRBD1 (6 bases). The clonotype originates from a woman older than 75 with COVID-19, enrolled during active disease. The material sequenced was peripheral blood. CDR3 DNA: TGTGCCAGCAGCTTAACGTCAGGGGCTGGCACTGAAGCTTTCTTT. It codes for CASSLTSGAGTEAFF.